This section outlines one T cell receptor (beta chain) sequence together with its context. The sample belongs to a study of blood T cell repertoires in COVID-19. Whole-study context: T cells, B-cell-depleted T cells, or PBMCs supplied cDNA or gDNA.

Germline V gene sequence: CDR1 LNHDA, CDR2 SQIVND (reference sequence). The CDR3 covers 16 residues. Trimming removed 4 bases from V and 0 bases from J; junction bases left unmatched: 7. In the original workflow: Reference gene primer amplification gave nucleated cell count estimates. Profiled with immunoSEQ multiplex PCR; TCRdb holds only in-frame clones, not every one. The DNA was the basis for D and trimming; V, J and clone size are from that table. Among about 25,000 clones, approximately 79% were seen once, and the ten largest hold approximately 58%. This sequence was found in a woman of 80 years or more with acute or convalescent COVID-19. Sequenced material: peripheral blood. J is TRBJ1-1 and V is TRBV19; 8 bases fit TRBD1. In DNA form, the CDR3 reads TGTGCCAGTAGTACAACCCGACAGGGGATGAACACTGAAGCTTTCTTT. Translation gives CASSTTRQGMNTEAFF.